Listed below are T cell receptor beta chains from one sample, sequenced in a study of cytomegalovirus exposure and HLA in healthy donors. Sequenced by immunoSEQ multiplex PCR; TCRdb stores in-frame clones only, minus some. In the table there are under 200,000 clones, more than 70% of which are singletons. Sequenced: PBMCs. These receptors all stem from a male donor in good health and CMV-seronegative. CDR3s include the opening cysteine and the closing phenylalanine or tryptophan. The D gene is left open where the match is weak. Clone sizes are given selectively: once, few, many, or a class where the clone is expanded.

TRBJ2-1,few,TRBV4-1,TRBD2,CASSQALLAGGLNEQFF,TGCGCCAGCAGCCAAGCCCTCTTAGCGGGGGGGCTCAATGAGCAGTTCTTC
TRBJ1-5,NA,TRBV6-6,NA,CASSNQGTGQPQHF,TGTGCCAGCAGTAATCAGGGTACCGGTCAGCCCCAGCATTTT
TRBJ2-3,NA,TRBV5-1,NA,CASRDRQVITDTQYF,TGCGCCAGCAGGGACCGACAGGTCATCACAGATACGCAGTATTTT
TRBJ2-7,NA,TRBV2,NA,CASALRQGYEQYF,TGTGCCAGCGCTCTACGGCAGGGCTACGAGCAGTACTTC
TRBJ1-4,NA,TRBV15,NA,CATSSPERASNEKLFF,TGTGCCACCAGCAGCCCGGAGAGGGCCTCTAATGAAAAACTGTTTTTT
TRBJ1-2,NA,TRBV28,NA,CASRLRLYLGYTF,TGTGCCAGCAGGTTGCGGCTATACCTTGGCTACACCTTC
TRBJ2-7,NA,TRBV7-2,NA,CASSRDFGEQYF,TGTGCCAGCAGCAGGGACTTTGGCGAGCAGTACTTC
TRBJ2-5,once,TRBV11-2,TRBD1,CASSTRTGGIGETQYF,TGTGCCAGCAGCACACGGACAGGGGGCATCGGGGAGACCCAGTACTTC
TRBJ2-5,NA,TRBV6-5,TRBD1,CASSEGQGQETQYF,TGTGCCAGCAGTGAGGGACAGGGACAAGAGACCCAGTACTTC
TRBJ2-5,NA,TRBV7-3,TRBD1,CASSLTGIGQETQYF,TGTGCCAGCAGCTTGACAGGGATTGGCCAAGAGACCCAGTACTTC
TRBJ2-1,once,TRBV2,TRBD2,CASSGGGGARYNEQFF,TGTGCCAGCAGTGGGGGCGGGGGGGCCCGCTACAATGAGCAGTTCTTC
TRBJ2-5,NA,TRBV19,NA,CATGTHPRETQYF,TGTGCGACCGGAACCCATCCGCGGGAGACCCAGTACTTC
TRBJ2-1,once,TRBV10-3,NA,CAISRAAYNEQFF,TGTGCCATCAGTAGAGCGGCCTACAATGAGCAGTTCTTC
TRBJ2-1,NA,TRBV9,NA,CASSPDTLEEQFF,TGTGCCAGCAGCCCGGACACCTTGGAGGAGCAGTTCTTC
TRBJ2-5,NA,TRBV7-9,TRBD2,CASSTTVAGAETQYF,TGTGCCAGCAGCACAACCGTAGCGGGAGCCGAGACCCAGTACTTC
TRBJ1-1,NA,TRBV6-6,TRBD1,CASRLGQGAKNTEAFF,TGTGCCAGCAGATTGGGACAGGGGGCGAAAAACACTGAAGCTTTCTTT
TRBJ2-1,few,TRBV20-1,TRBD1,CSADRDRQFF,TGCAGTGCTGACCGGGACAGACAGTTCTTC
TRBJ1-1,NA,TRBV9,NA,CASSAESYGDTEAFF,TGTGCCAGCAGCGCCGAATCTTACGGTGACACTGAAGCTTTCTTT
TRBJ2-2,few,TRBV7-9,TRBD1,CASRIGQGGNTGELFF,TGTGCCAGCAGAATTGGACAGGGGGGTAACACCGGGGAGCTGTTTTTT
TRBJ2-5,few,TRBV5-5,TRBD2,CASSLELAGGRETQYF,TGTGCCAGCAGCTTAGAACTAGCGGGAGGTAGGGAGACCCAGTACTTC
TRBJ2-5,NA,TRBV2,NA,CASSERLVGETQYF,TGTGCCAGCAGTGAAAGGCTAGTGGGAGAGACCCAGTACTTC
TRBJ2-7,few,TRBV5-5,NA,CASSLDLSYEQYF,TGTGCCAGCAGCTTGGATCTGTCCTACGAGCAGTACTTC
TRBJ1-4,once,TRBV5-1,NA,CASSLGPTSEKLFF,TGCGCCAGCAGCTTGGGTCCGACTAGTGAAAAACTGTTTTTT
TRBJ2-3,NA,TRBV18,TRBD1,CASSPTGITDTQYF,TGTGCCAGCTCACCGACAGGGATCACAGATACGCAGTATTTT
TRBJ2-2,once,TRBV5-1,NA,CASSPRVSTGELFF,TGCGCCAGCAGCCCCAGGGTGTCCACCGGGGAGCTGTTTTTT
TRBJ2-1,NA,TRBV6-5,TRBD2,CASTYGLAGSDEQFF,TGTGCCAGCACCTACGGACTAGCGGGGAGCGATGAGCAGTTCTTC
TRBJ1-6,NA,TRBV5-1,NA,CASSLERNSPLHF,TGCGCCAGCAGCTTAGAGAGAAATTCACCCCTCCACTTT
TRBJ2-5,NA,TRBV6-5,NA,CASDPRQETQYF,TGTGCCAGCGATCCCAGGCAAGAGACCCAGTACTTC
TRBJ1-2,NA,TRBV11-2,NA,CASSSRGYGYTF,TGTGCCAGCAGCTCCAGGGGCTATGGCTACACCTTC
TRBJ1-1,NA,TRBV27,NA,CASRTNRARDTEAFF,TGTGCCAGCAGGACCAACAGGGCCCGGGACACTGAAGCTTTCTTT
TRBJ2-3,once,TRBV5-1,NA,CASRSRASTDTQYF,TGCGCCAGCAGATCGCGAGCTAGCACAGATACGCAGTATTTT
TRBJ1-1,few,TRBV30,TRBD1,CAWSPPQGGYTEAFF,TGTGCCTGGAGTCCTCCACAGGGGGGTTACACTGAAGCTTTCTTT
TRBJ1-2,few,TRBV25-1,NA,CASSEPGVGGYTF,TGTGCCAGCAGTGAACCGGGGGTTGGCGGCTACACCTTC
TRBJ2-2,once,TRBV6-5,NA,CASSYSRDPTGELFF,TGTGCCAGCAGTTACTCCCGGGATCCCACCGGGGAGCTGTTTTTT
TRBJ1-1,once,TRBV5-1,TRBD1,CASSEGQYMNTEAFF,TGCGCCAGCAGCGAGGGACAGTACATGAACACTGAAGCTTTCTTT
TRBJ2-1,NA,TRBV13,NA,CASGLARFDEQFF,TGTGCCAGCGGGCTAGCCAGGTTCGATGAGCAGTTCTTC
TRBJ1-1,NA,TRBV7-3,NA,CASSPRGRDTEAFF,TGTGCCAGCAGCCCCAGGGGCAGGGACACTGAAGCTTTCTTT
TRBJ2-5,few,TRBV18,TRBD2,CASSPVPTSGRGQETQYF,TGTGCCAGCTCACCAGTCCCTACTAGCGGGAGGGGTCAAGAGACCCAGTACTTC
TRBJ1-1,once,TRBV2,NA,CASSGGGGTEAFF,TGTGCCAGCAGTGGCGGCGGGGGCACTGAAGCTTTCTTT
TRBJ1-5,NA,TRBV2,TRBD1,CASTTQGVSNQPQHF,TGTGCCAGCACTACCCAGGGGGTAAGCAATCAGCCCCAGCATTTT
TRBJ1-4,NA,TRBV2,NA,CASSGLGGRNEKLFF,TGTGCCAGCAGCGGTCTTGGGGGCCGGAATGAAAAACTGTTTTTT
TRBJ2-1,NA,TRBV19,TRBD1,CASSMRTGYQYEQFF,TGTGCCAGTAGTATGCGGACAGGGTATCAGTATGAGCAGTTCTTC
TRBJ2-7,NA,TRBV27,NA,CASSLKEAYEQYF,TGTGCCAGCAGTTTAAAGGAGGCCTACGAGCAGTACTTC
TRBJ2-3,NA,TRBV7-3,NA,CASSLGQQHTDTQYF,TGTGCCAGCAGCTTGGGGCAGCAGCACACAGATACGCAGTATTTT
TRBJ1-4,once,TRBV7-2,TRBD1,CASSGLGQGANEKLFF,TGTGCCAGCAGCGGCCTAGGACAGGGGGCTAATGAAAAACTGTTTTTT
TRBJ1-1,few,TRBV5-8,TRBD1,CASSSTGRRMNTEAFF,TGTGCCAGCAGCTCGACAGGGAGGAGAATGAACACTGAAGCTTTCTTT
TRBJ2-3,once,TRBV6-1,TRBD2,CASSEERGGTDTQYF,TGTGCCAGCAGTGAAGAGCGGGGGGGCACAGATACGCAGTATTTT
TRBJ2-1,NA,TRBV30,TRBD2,CAWSRLAGYNEQFF,TGTGCCTGGAGTCGGCTAGCGGGCTACAATGAGCAGTTCTTC
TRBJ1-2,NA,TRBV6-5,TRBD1,CASNTDRGGYGYTF,TGTGCCAGCAATACCGACAGGGGGGGATATGGCTACACCTTC
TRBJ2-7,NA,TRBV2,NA,CASTRHGAYEQYF,TGTGCCAGCACTCGTCACGGAGCCTACGAGCAGTACTTC
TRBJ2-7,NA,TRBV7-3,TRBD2,CASSLQTSGYEQYF,TGTGCCAGCAGCTTGCAGACTAGCGGCTACGAGCAGTACTTC
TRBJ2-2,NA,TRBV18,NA,CASSPPSRESAGELFF,TGTGCCAGCTCACCACCGTCCAGGGAATCGGCCGGGGAGCTGTTTTTT
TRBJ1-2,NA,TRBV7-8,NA,CASSLGFPGGHGYTF,TGTGCCAGCAGCTTAGGGTTCCCGGGAGGGCATGGCTACACCTTC
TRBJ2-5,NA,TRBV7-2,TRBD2,CASSLVQLSGSPILKTQYF,TGTGCCAGCAGCTTAGTTCAACTCAGCGGGAGCCCGATATTAAAGACCCAGTACTTC
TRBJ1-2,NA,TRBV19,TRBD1,CASFDRGYLYGYTF,TGTGCCAGTTTCGACAGGGGGTACCTCTATGGCTACACCTTC
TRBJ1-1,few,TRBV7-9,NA,CASSFQAASNTEAFF,TGTGCCAGCAGCTTCCAGGCCGCGTCGAACACTGAAGCTTTCTTT
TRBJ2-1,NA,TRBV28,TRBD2,CASRDPGRYNEQFF,TGTGCCAGCAGAGACCCCGGGAGGTACAATGAGCAGTTCTTC
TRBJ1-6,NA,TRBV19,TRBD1,CASSPGRGLNNSPLHF,TGTGCCAGTAGTCCCGGTAGGGGGCTCAATAATTCACCCCTCCACTTT
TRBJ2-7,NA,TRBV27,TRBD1,CASSASPGQITYEQYF,TGTGCCAGCAGTGCCTCGCCGGGACAGATAACCTACGAGCAGTACTTC